The subject of this entry is one T cell receptor (beta chain). Its antigen is not known. V was shortened by 6 bases and J by 7 bases, with 18 bases between the two germline ends. Germline loops: CDR1 SNHLY, CDR2 FYNNEI. This CDR3 is 15 amino acids long. Amplification used primers for 54 TRBV and 13 TRBJ segments. For pre-culture CD4+ samples, the target was approximately 200,000 T cell genomes. The repertoire was sequenced with immunoSEQ multiplex PCR; TCRdb's copy has only in-frame clones and lacks some. The sample comprises about 73,000 clones, around 80% of which are singletons, and about 1.6% rests with the top ten. This record comes from a study of T cell repertoires and HLA-DP antigens. At the level of the study: Donors were two male and one female, aged 18-to-29 to 60-to-69. Sorted CD137+CD4+ samples averaged about 210 ng DNA; pre-culture CD4+ samples, about 1,200 ng.

This clonotype was sampled from a man aged 60 to 69 in good health and CMV-seronegative. This chain links TRBV2 with TRBJ1-4, with D unresolved. The sequenced material came from CD4+ T cells from PBMCs. DNA of the CDR3: TGTGCCAGCAGACCAACTATGGCCTCGGGTGAAAAACTGTTTTTT. Translation: CASRPTMASGEKLFF.